Included here is one TCR beta chain sequence, with context. This specimen belongs to a study of control samples from healthy donors and cancer patients. Sequencing used immunoSEQ multiplex PCR; TCRdb keeps in-frame clones, though not all of them. The repertoire holds 200,000 to 250,000 clones, with around 94% as singletons. The V gene lost 6 bases and the J gene lost 1 base, with 12 bases spanning the gap. The germline gives CDR1 LNHDA, CDR2 SQIVND (reference sequence). This CDR3 region has 14 residues. This chain connects TRBV19 to TRBJ1-1; D is uncertain. The source of this sequence is a man in his fifties or sixties in good health. Sequenced sample: blood. The CDR3 DNA reads TGTGCCAGTAGCCTCGGACGGGAGAACACTGAAGCTTTCTTT. Its protein product is CASSLGRENTEAFF.